The 17 T cell receptor beta chains listed next were all sequenced from one sample in a study of stem cell transplantation in POMP-related autoinflammatory disease. TCRdb keeps only in-frame clones here, not all; method: immunoSEQ multiplex PCR. The sample lists around 1,300 clones, around 80% seen once, with 10% to 15% in the top ten. Sequencing input: CD8+ T cells from PBMCs. These receptor sequences come from a human donor in good health.

V and J are TRBV4-3 and TRBJ1-5; unclear D gene. CDR3 length: 13 residues. Per germline, CDR1 LGHNA and CDR2 YSLEER. Trimming left V 1 base short and J 6 bases short, with 7 bases between. The CDR3 loop reads CASSQAPSQPQHF. The DNA for the CDR3 is TGCGCCAGCAGCCAAGCTCCGTCTCAGCCCCAGCATTTT.

This clone showed up just once. J is TRBJ2-3 and V is TRBV27; 7 bases align to TRBD2. CDR1 MNHEY and CDR2 SMNVEV come from the germline V gene (reference sequence). This CDR3 is 14 amino acids long. Trimming cost V 5 bases and J 9 bases; bases outside gene matches: 11. CDR3 DNA sequence: TGTGCCAGCAGTCAACTACCGGCGGGGGACACGCAGTATTTT. This encodes CASSQLPAGDTQYF.

The chain joins TRBV6-1 to TRBJ1-2; no firm D call. The CDR3 has 12 residues. CDR1 is MNHNS and CDR2 is SASEGT in the germline V gene. Trimming removed 1 base from V and 5 bases from J, with 5 bases in between. In DNA, the CDR3 is TGTGCCAGCAGTGAAGGGCTTTATGGCTACACCTTC. The encoded protein is CASSEGLYGYTF.

CDR3 sequence: CASSQIVAFPYEQYF. The DNA for the CDR3 is TGCGCCAGCAGCCAAATTGTAGCATTCCCCTACGAGCAGTACTTC. V and J are TRBV4-1 and TRBJ2-7; D not certain. The CDR3 has 15 residues. In germline, CDR1 is MGHRA, CDR2 YSYEKL. The germline V and J ends were trimmed by 2 bases and 2 bases, with 13 bases remaining between them.

This clone was counted only a few times. The chain employs TRBV7-9 and TRBJ2-1, with 9 positions matching TRBD1. Trimming at V came to 1 base and at J to 6 bases, leaving 1 base not matched to a gene. The germline gives CDR1 SEHNR, CDR2 FQNEAQ (reference sequence). This CDR3 contains 14 residues. The CDR3 loop reads CASSLVTGGNEQFF. The CDR3 region has the DNA TGTGCCAGCAGCTTAGTGACAGGGGGCAATGAGCAGTTCTTC. Full variable domain (rest looked up from reference TRBV7-9 and TRBJ2-1): DTGVSQNPRHKITKRGQNVTFRCDPISEHNRLYWYRQTLGQGPEFLTYFQNEAQLEKSRLLSDRFSAERPKGSFSTLEIQRTEQGDSAMYLCASSLVTGGNEQFFGPGTRLTVL.

The chain joins TRBV27 to TRBJ2-7; TRBD1 matches at 9 bases. CDR3 length: 15 amino acids. The ends lost 2 bases at V and 4 bases at J; junction bases unmatched: 6. Per the germline V gene, CDR1 is MNHEY and CDR2 is SMNVEV (reference sequence). CDR3 sequence: CASSLHAGTGYEQYF. In nucleotides, the CDR3 is TGTGCCAGCAGTTTACATGCCGGGACAGGGTACGAGCAGTACTTC.

The V and J genes are TRBV2 and TRBJ2-7; D is unclear. CDR3 size: 11 residues. CDR1 and CDR2 (germline): SNHLY, FYNNEI. The germline V and J ends were trimmed by 4 bases and 2 bases, with 3 bases remaining between them. The chain's CDR3 is CASSGTYEQYF. The CDR3 bases are TGTGCCAGCAGTGGAACCTACGAGCAGTACTTC.

The rearrangement uses TRBV6-4 and TRBJ2-7; D unresolved. V dropped 5 bases and J dropped 3 bases, with 14 bases sitting between them. The germline CDR1 and CDR2 sequences are MRHNA and SNTAGT. The CDR3 runs to 14 residues. CDR3 protein: CASSYGASHYEQYF. In DNA form, the CDR3 reads TGTGCCAGCAGTTACGGAGCGTCCCACTACGAGCAGTACTTC.

The chain couples TRBV13 to TRBJ2-7, with TRBD1 matching over 7 bases. The CDR3 runs to 13 residues. The ends lost 4 bases at V and 2 bases at J; junction bases unmatched: 2. Germline lookup yields CDR1 PRHDT and CDR2 FYEKMQ (reference sequence). The CDR3 protein is CASSSGQTYEQYF. The CDR3 DNA is TGTGCCAGCAGCTCGGGACAGACCTACGAGCAGTACTTC.

The V gene is TRBV27, the J gene TRBJ2-2; tentative D call: TRBD1 (6 bases). Trimming took 5 bases from V and 4 from J, leaving 14 bases between them. Germline values: CDR1 MNHEY, CDR2 SMNVEV (reference sequence). The CDR3 has 15 amino acids. The CDR3 bases are TGTGCCAGCAGTAAATACAGGGCGAGCACCGGGGAGCTGTTTTTT. As protein: CASSKYRASTGELFF.

The CDR3 loop reads CASSREGGGTGELFF. DNA of the CDR3: TGTGCCAGCAGCCGCGAGGGGGGAGGTACCGGGGAGCTGTTTTTT. The chain couples TRBV7-3 to TRBJ2-2; either TRBD1 or TRBD2 may fit D (6 bases each). Germline V gene lookup returns CDR1 SGHTA and CDR2 FQGTGA. The CDR3 has 15 amino acids. The V end lost 5 bases, the J end lost 5 bases, and 15 bases lay between the germline ends.

This sequence joins TRBV28 and TRBJ2-3; tentatively, D is TRBD1 or TRBD2 (6 bases each). The CDR3 totals 16 residues. The germline V and J ends were trimmed by 2 bases and 4 bases, with 16 bases remaining between them. CDR1 and CDR2 (germline): MDHEN, SYDVKM. CDR3 nucleotides: TGTGCCAGCAGTTTAACGTTGGCAGGGGAGGCAGATACGCAGTATTTT. Translated: CASSLTLAGEADTQYF.

This clone was seen just once. The rearrangement links TRBV27 to TRBJ1-2; no clear D gene. The CDR3 consists of 16 residues. The V and J ends lost 5 bases and 4 bases respectively, with 20 bases between them. CDR1 is MNHEY, CDR2 SMNVEV, per germline (reference sequence). DNA for the CDR3: TGTGCCAGCAGTCCACTACCCAGGTTGAGACGCTATGGCTACACCTTC. This codes for CASSPLPRLRRYGYTF.

The chain links TRBV4-1 to TRBJ2-1, with TRBD2 matching 10 bases. CDR1 and CDR2 from the germline V gene are MGHRA and YSYEKL. The CDR3 is made up of 15 amino acids. V was pared by 2 bases and J by 10 bases, with 8 bases of the junction left unmatched. The CDR3 DNA reads TGCGCCAGCAGCCAACTAGCGGGGGCGCCTGGAGAGCAGTTCTTC. Its translation is CASSQLAGAPGEQFF.

V usage is TRBV5-8 and J usage is TRBJ2-7; D not resolved. V was shortened by 4 bases and J by 7 bases, with 9 bases between the two germline ends. This CDR3 is built from 11 residues. Germline V lookup: CDR1 SGHTS, CDR2 YDEGEE. The CDR3 loop is CASSPSREQYF. CDR3 bases: TGTGCCAGCAGCCCCTCCAGAGAGCAGTACTTC. Combining the CDR3 with reference TRBV5-8 and TRBJ2-7 gives the whole variable domain EAGVTQSPTHLIKTRGQQATLRCSPISGHTSVYWYQQALGLGLQFLLWYDEGEERNRGNFPPRFSGRQFPNYSSELNVNALELEDSALYLCASSPSREQYFGPGTRLTVT.

The rearrangement links TRBV4-1 to TRBJ2-7; 9 bases match TRBD1. This CDR3 spans 16 amino acids. The germline V gene encodes CDR1 MGHRA and CDR2 YSYEKL. Unmatched junction bases numbered 6, after V lost 0 bases and J lost 3 bases. The CDR3 spells CASSQDSGQGRYEQYF. CDR3 in DNA: TGCGCCAGCAGCCAAGATTCGGGACAGGGTCGCTACGAGCAGTACTTC.

The chain has TRBV11-2 and TRBJ2-1; D tentatively fits TRBD1 or TRBD2 (5 bases each). The CDR3 sequence is 18 residues long. Trimming removed 1 base at V and 0 bases at J, with 16 bases between. Germline loops: CDR1 SGHAT, CDR2 FQNNGV. CDR3 DNA: TGTGCCAGCAGCTTAGGGGGTCGAGGGGTTTCCTCCTACAATGAGCAGTTCTTC. Its translation is CASSLGGRGVSSYNEQFF.